This is a list of T cell receptor beta chains from one sample in a study of blood T cells in healthy people across ages. TCRdb recomputed calls from the 5' RACE reads with MiXCR, one row per CDR3 protein. This table has nearly 800,000 distinct CDR3 sequences, about 61% appearing once. Sequenced material: blood. The receptor source for this set is a man aged 35 to 55 in good health. Each CDR3 is given with its conserved first and last residue. D genes are given only for firm matches. The size of a clone is reported for some rows only, either as once, few or many, or as a class for expanded clones.

14,TRBV29-1,TRBJ1-5,NA,NA,TGCAGCGTTGACGTGGGGCAGGGAAATCAGCCCCAGCATTTT,CSVDVGQGNQPQHF
14,TRBV11-3,TRBJ2-5,NA,NA,TGTGCCAGCAGCTTAGAGGGGGCGGGTGAGACCCAGTACTTC,CASSLEGAGETQYF
16,TRBV4-3,TRBJ2-3,TRBD2,NA,TGCGCCAGCAGCCAAGATGGGCTAGCGGGCTCAGATACGCAGTATTTT,CASSQDGLAGSDTQYF
16,TRBV7-9,TRBJ2-7,NA,few,TGTGCCAGCAGCCCGAAGGGCGGGCTAAGCTCCTACGAGCAGTACTTC,CASSPKGGLSSYEQYF
17,TRBV18,TRBJ2-6,NA,NA,TGTGCCAGCTCACCAAGGCAGGCCAGCTCTGGGGCCAACGTCCTGACTTTC,CASSPRQASSGANVLTF
16,TRBV28,TRBJ1-5,TRBD1,NA,TGTGCCAGCACTCAGGCGGGACAGGGAGGCAATCAGCCCCAGCATTTT,CASTQAGQGGNQPQHF
16,TRBV11-3,TRBJ2-2,NA,few,TGTGCCAGCAGCCCACAGAAAAACAGGGCGACCGGGGAGCTGTTTTTT,CASSPQKNRATGELFF
12,TRBV11-3,TRBJ2-3,NA,NA,TGTGCCAGCAGCTTTCAGGGAGATACGCAGTATTTT,CASSFQGDTQYF
13,TRBV29-1,TRBJ2-7,NA,many,TGCAGCGTTGCGGGAGCCCCCTCCTACGAGCAGTACTTC,CSVAGAPSYEQYF
11,TRBV9,TRBJ1-2,NA,NA,TGTGCCAGCACGACGTACTATGGCTACACCTTC,CASTTYYGYTF
14,TRBV7-2,TRBJ2-4,TRBD1,NA,TGTGCCAGCAGCTTTCGGGACAGTCTAAACATTCAGTACTTC,CASSFRDSLNIQYF
15,TRBV20-1,TRBJ2-3,TRBD2,NA,TGCAGTGCTAGAGATCGTTCTAGCGGGACAGATACGCAGTATTTT,CSARDRSSGTDTQYF
17,TRBV7-2,TRBJ1-2,NA,NA,TGTGCCAGCAGCCCCATGGCCCGGACGCCCCTGGAACGTGGCTACACCTTC,CASSPMARTPLERGYTF
13,TRBV24-1,TRBJ1-2,NA,few,TGTGCCACCTATGGAGGGCAAAGCTATGGCTACACCTTC,CATYGGQSYGYTF
14,TRBV5-6,TRBJ2-7,NA,NA,TGTGCCAGCAGACTAGTAGGGGATATTGACGAGCAGTACTTC,CASRLVGDIDEQYF
15,TRBV18,TRBJ1-2,NA,NA,TGTGCCAGCTCACCACCCAGATCGGGGAACTATGGCTACACCTTC,CASSPPRSGNYGYTF
13,TRBV29-1,TRBJ2-7,NA,NA,TGCAGCGTTTCCACTGGCGGGGGCGCCGAGCAGTACTTC,CSVSTGGGAEQYF
14,TRBV11-3,TRBJ2-1,NA,NA,TGTGCCAGCTCCGGGACGAGCTCCTACAATGAGCAGTTCTTC,CASSGTSSYNEQFF
16,TRBV12-3/TRBV12-4,TRBJ2-7,NA,NA,TGTGCCAGCAGTTATGGTTCGGGGCTAGTCTCCTACGAGCAGTACTTC,CASSYGSGLVSYEQYF
15,TRBV12-3/TRBV12-4,TRBJ2-7,TRBD2,NA,TGTGCCAGCAGTTTTGGACTAGCGGGAATTTACGAGCAGTACTTC,CASSFGLAGIYEQYF
17,TRBV5-1,TRBJ2-5,TRBD2,NA,TGCGCCAGCGGCTTGGAGCTAGCGGGAGGGCAGGTGGAGACCCAGTACTTC,CASGLELAGGQVETQYF
17,TRBV20-1,TRBJ2-3,TRBD2,few,TGCAGTGCTAGAGATCCGGCTAGCGGGGGGGCAGAAGATACGCAGTATTTT,CSARDPASGGAEDTQYF
16,TRBV5-1,TRBJ2-5,NA,NA,TGCGCCAGCAGCTTGGCCCGAGCGGGTCGCCATGAGACCCAGTACTTC,CASSLARAGRHETQYF
17,TRBV29-1,TRBJ2-3,NA,NA,TGCAGCGTCGAGAAATGGGACCTCAATACCGACACAGATACGCAGTATTTT,CSVEKWDLNTDTDTQYF
15,TRBV10-3,TRBJ2-3,TRBD2,NA,TGTGCCATCAGTGGGGCGGGAGGACTCACAGATACGCAGTATTTT,CAISGAGGLTDTQYF
14,TRBV18,TRBJ2-3,TRBD1,NA,TGTGCCAGCCGCAGGGGACAGCACACAGATACGCAGTATTTT,CASRRGQHTDTQYF
12,TRBV18,TRBJ1-1,TRBD1,NA,TGTGCCAGCGCACCCGACAGGGGTGAAGCTTTCTTT,CASAPDRGEAFF
17,TRBV7-2,TRBJ2-6,TRBD1,few,TGTGCCAGCAGCCCGGACAGGAAGTACTCTGGGGCCAACGTCCTGACTTTC,CASSPDRKYSGANVLTF
14,TRBV3-1,TRBJ2-1,TRBD2,NA,TGTGCCAGCAGCCGGCTAGCGGGAGAGCGTGGGCAGTTCTTC,CASSRLAGERGQFF
15,TRBV5-6,TRBJ2-5,TRBD1,few,TGTGCCAGCAGCTTCGCGACAGGGGCAGAAGGGACCCAGTACTTC,CASSFATGAEGTQYF
16,TRBV28,TRBJ2-3,TRBD1,NA,TGTGCCAGCAGTTCGGGGACAGGGGGCTTTGCAGATACGCAGTATTTT,CASSSGTGGFADTQYF